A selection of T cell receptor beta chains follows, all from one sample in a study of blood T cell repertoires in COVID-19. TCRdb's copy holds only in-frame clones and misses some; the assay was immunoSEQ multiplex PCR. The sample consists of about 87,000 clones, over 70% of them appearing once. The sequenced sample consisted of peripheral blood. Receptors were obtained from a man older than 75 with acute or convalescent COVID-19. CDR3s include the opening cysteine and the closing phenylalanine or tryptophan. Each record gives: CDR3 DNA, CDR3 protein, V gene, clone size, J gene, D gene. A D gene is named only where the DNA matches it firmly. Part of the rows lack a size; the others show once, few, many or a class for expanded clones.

TGTGCCAGCACCGACAGGGGGTTTGGAAACACCATATATTTT | CASTDRGFGNTIYF | TRBV6-5 | - | TRBJ1-3 | TRBD1
TGTGCCAGCCTACAGGGTAACCAAGAGACCCAGTACTTC | CASLQGNQETQYF | TRBV6-5 | - | TRBJ2-5 | -
TGTGCCAGCCTGAGGACAGGGTACCTAAGGAATCAGCCCCAGCATTTT | CASLRTGYLRNQPQHF | TRBV19 | - | TRBJ1-5 | TRBD1
TGCAGTGCTAGTGCCCTCACAGATACGCAGTATTTT | CSASALTDTQYF | TRBV20-1 | - | TRBJ2-3 | -
TGTGCCAGCACCGCGACAGGGTACGAGCAGTACTTC | CASTATGYEQYF | TRBV2 | - | TRBJ2-7 | TRBD1
TGCGCCAGCAGTTCCGGGACATATCCTTCACCCCTCCACTTT | CASSSGTYPSPLHF | TRBV10-1 | - | TRBJ1-6 | -
TGTGCCACCAGCAGACAGGGTGTGGGCTCTGAAGCTTTCTTT | CATSRQGVGSEAFF | TRBV15 | - | TRBJ1-1 | -
TGTGCCAGCAGTCCCGGGGCTAGCGGGGTCTACGAGCAGTACTTC | CASSPGASGVYEQYF | TRBV11-2 | - | TRBJ2-7 | TRBD2
TGTGCCAGCCAACAGGGGAGGACTGAAGCTTTCTTT | CASQQGRTEAFF | TRBV2 | - | TRBJ1-1 | TRBD1
TGTGCCAGCAGTGCGAACAGCTTGAACACTGAAGCTTTCTTT | CASSANSLNTEAFF | TRBV2 | - | TRBJ1-1 | -
TGTGCCAGCCGCAGGGGGCAGAATTGGCAGCCCCAGCATTTT | CASRRGQNWQPQHF | TRBV11-3 | - | TRBJ1-5 | TRBD1
TGCGCCAGCAGCTTGGTTCCCGGAGATCAAGAGACCCAGTACTTC | CASSLVPGDQETQYF | TRBV5-1 | once | TRBJ2-5 | -
TGTGCCAGCAGCTTGGACGTAGCGGGGGGCTCCTACGAGCAGTACTTC | CASSLDVAGGSYEQYF | TRBV5-5 | - | TRBJ2-7 | TRBD2
TGTGCCATCCCAGCCGACGTGCAGGGCAGGGTGGTCTACAATGAGCAGTTCTTC | CAIPADVQGRVVYNEQFF | TRBV10-3 | - | TRBJ2-1 | -
TGTGCCAGCAGCGTGGGGAGACCAAATGAAAAACTGTTTTTT | CASSVGRPNEKLFF | TRBV5-5 | - | TRBJ1-4 | -
TGTGCCAGCAGTTACTCCCCAGGGACTCCCTACGAGCAGTACTTC | CASSYSPGTPYEQYF | TRBV6-5 | - | TRBJ2-7 | -
TGTGCCAGCAGTTACACCGGGACAGAGTATGGCTACACCTTC | CASSYTGTEYGYTF | TRBV6-5 | - | TRBJ1-2 | TRBD1
TGCGCCAGCAGCCAAGTCATGGGGGGTGATTCACCCCTCCACTTT | CASSQVMGGDSPLHF | TRBV4-1 | - | TRBJ1-6 | -
TGTGCCAGCTCACCTGGGACTAGCGGGGGGGCCGACACGCAGTATTTT | CASSPGTSGGADTQYF | TRBV18 | - | TRBJ2-3 | TRBD2
TGTGCCAGCTCACCAGGAGCGGGGGGGCGAGAGACCCAGTACTTC | CASSPGAGGRETQYF | TRBV18 | - | TRBJ2-5 | TRBD2
TGCGCCAGCACTTTGGTCGCGGGACAGGGGGACAACGAGCAGTACTTC | CASTLVAGQGDNEQYF | TRBV5-1 | - | TRBJ2-7 | TRBD1
TGTGCCAGCAGTTTATGGGCAGGGGGCCAGGACGAGCAGTACTTC | CASSLWAGGQDEQYF | TRBV27 | - | TRBJ2-7 | TRBD1